This TCR beta chain was recovered during a study of T-cell reconstitution after alpha-beta-depleted transplantation in children. General study points: T-cell counts and diversity at one year post-transplant came mainly from newly produced T cells. Several hundred graft clones that had expanded were reportedly the source of alpha-beta T cells about two months after transplant. Certain patients had high TCRbeta diversity at day 60, and it came from recipient T cells and thymic progenitors that survived.

About this clonotype itself: Its antigen is currently unknown.

Preparation of the TCRbeta library used unique molecular identifiers. MiXCR was run by TCRdb on the PCR reads, yielding one entry per CDR3 protein. The sample shows around 300,000 distinct CDR3 sequences, about 7.3% of them seen only once. The CDR3 consists of 15 residues. Trimming stripped 3 bases from V and 5 bases from J, with 16 bases between. Germline-derived CDR1 and CDR2 are MDHEN and SYDVKM. The chain combines TRBV28 with TRBJ1-1; D gene ambiguous. Sequenced here: peripheral blood, sampled 360 days after TCRalphabeta/CD19-depleted stem cell transplant. The TCR originated in a female patient between 2 and 15 years old who had a stem cell transplant for Fanconi anemia, so the T cells may come from the graft donor. CDR3 amino acids: CASSFPLGSRTEAFF. The CDR3 DNA reads as TGTGCCAGCAGTTTCCCCCTGGGCAGTCGGACTGAAGCTTTCTTT.